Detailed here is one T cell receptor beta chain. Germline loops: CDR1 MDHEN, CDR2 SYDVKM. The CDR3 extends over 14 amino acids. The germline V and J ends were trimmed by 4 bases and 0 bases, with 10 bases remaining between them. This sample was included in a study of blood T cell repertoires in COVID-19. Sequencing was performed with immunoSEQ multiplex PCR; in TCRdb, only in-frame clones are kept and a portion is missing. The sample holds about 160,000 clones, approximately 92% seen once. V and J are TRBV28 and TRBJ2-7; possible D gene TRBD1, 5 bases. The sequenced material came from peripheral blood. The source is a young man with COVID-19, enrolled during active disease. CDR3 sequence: CASSSTGSSYEQYF. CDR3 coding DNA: TGTGCCAGCAGTTCTACAGGTAGCTCCTACGAGCAGTACTTC.